This is a list of T cell receptor beta chains from one sample in a study of T cell repertoires in cytomegalovirus infection. Using its own MiXCR run on the reads, TCRdb lists one record per CDR3 protein. The profile shows roughly 500,000 distinct CDR3 sequences, approximately 17% of them singletons. Sequencing input: CD8+ T cells from PBMCs. The origin of the receptors is a human donor in good health (CMV status not recorded). Some clones in this sample may be carry-over from other donors' samples. Both conserved end residues are part of each CDR3. D genes are given only for firm matches. Size is stated for part of the rows, as once, few or many counts, or as a class when the clone is expanded.

cdr3_length	clone_size	v_call	d_call	j_call	cdr3_aa	cdr3_nt
12	many	TRBV7-2	.	TRBJ1-6	CASSPDSKILHF	TGTGCCAGCAGCCCCGACAGTAAGATTCTCCACTTT
15	many	TRBV7-9	TRBD2	TRBJ2-1	CASSLVSGRENEQFF	TGTGCCAGCAGCTTAGTAAGCGGGAGGGAAAATGAGCAGTTCTTC
14	few	TRBV14	.	TRBJ2-2	CASMVASDTGELFF	TGTGCCAGCATGGTAGCGAGCGACACCGGGGAGCTGTTTTTT
16	many	TRBV6-5	.	TRBJ2-7	CASSYSLRISSYEQYF	TGTGCCAGCAGTTACTCGTTAAGGATTTCCTCCTACGAGCAGTACTTC
16	few	TRBV9	TRBD2	TRBJ2-2	CASSGLAGGPIGELFF	TGTGCCAGCAGCGGCCTAGCGGGAGGGCCGATCGGGGAGCTGTTTTTT
14	.	TRBV29-1	.	TRBJ2-5	CSVEDLGQQETQYF	TGCAGCGTTGAAGATCTGGGGCAGCAAGAGACCCAGTACTTC
16	many	TRBV7-8	TRBD2	TRBJ2-7	CASSRGLAGGSYEQYF	TGTGCCAGCAGCCGAGGACTAGCGGGAGGCTCCTACGAGCAGTACTTC
14	.	TRBV10-2	TRBD1	TRBJ1-6	CASRGQGYNSPLHF	TGCGCCAGCAGGGGACAGGGTTATAATTCACCCCTCCACTTT
14	.	TRBV27	.	TRBJ2-5	CASRPLLGFETQYF	TGTGCCAGCAGACCTTTACTTGGGTTTGAGACCCAGTACTTC
13	.	TRBV29-1	TRBD1	TRBJ1-2	CSVPGQGTNGYTF	TGCAGCGTACCGGGACAGGGGACGAACGGCTACACCTTC
17	many	TRBV12-3/TRBV12-4	TRBD1	TRBJ2-1	CASSPSRTGGIYNEQFF	TGTGCCAGCAGCCCATCCAGGACAGGGGGCATCTACAATGAGCAGTTCTTC
15	many	TRBV7-2	.	TRBJ1-5	CASSLNGNSNQPQHF	TGTGCCAGCAGCTTAAACGGGAATAGCAATCAGCCCCAGCATTTT
13	few	TRBV9	.	TRBJ2-5	CASSDEISETQYF	TGTGCCAGCAGCGATGAGATCAGCGAGACCCAGTACTTC
15	many	TRBV4-1	TRBD1	TRBJ1-1	CASSQAGQGAPEAFF	TGCGCCAGCAGCCAGGCAGGACAGGGGGCGCCTGAAGCTTTCTTT
15	.	TRBV7-3	.	TRBJ2-3	CASSLTGSSTDTQYF	TGTGCCAGCAGCTTAACGGGGTCTAGCACAGATACGCAGTATTTT
21	many	TRBV12-3/TRBV12-4	.	TRBJ2-3	CASSSGGWGNTYGTSTDTQYF	TGTGCCAGCAGTTCAGGCGGCTGGGGTAACACTTACGGGACTAGCACAGATACGCAGTATTTT
17	many	TRBV12-5	TRBD1	TRBJ1-1	CASGLEVVRDRGTEAFF	TGTGCTAGTGGTTTAGAGGTGGTAAGGGACAGGGGAACTGAAGCTTTCTTT
13	many	TRBV6-2/TRBV6-3	.	TRBJ1-2	CASTLGGLGGYTF	TGTGCCAGCACCCTTGGGGGTCTTGGAGGCTACACCTTC
13	many	TRBV7-3	.	TRBJ2-1	CASSWDFNNEQFF	TGTGCCAGCAGCTGGGACTTTAACAATGAGCAGTTCTTC
14	many	TRBV7-8	.	TRBJ1-5	CASSLRQGHQPQHF	TGTGCCAGCAGTTTGAGGCAGGGACATCAGCCCCAGCATTTT
20	many	TRBV24-1	.	TRBJ1-5	CATSDFEQIGLGGSNQPQHF	TGTGCCACCAGTGACTTTGAACAGATTGGGTTAGGGGGGAGCAATCAGCCCCAGCATTTT
15	many	TRBV28	.	TRBJ1-5	CASSLMQAGNQPQHF	TGTGCCAGCAGTTTAATGCAGGCCGGCAATCAGCCCCAGCATTTT
15	many	TRBV27	TRBD1	TRBJ2-7	CASSSPGQGRNEQYF	TGTGCCAGCAGTTCGCCGGGACAGGGGAGAAACGAGCAGTACTTC
15	.	TRBV20-1	TRBD1	TRBJ1-5	CSAEDYRGSGQPQHF	TGCAGTGCAGAAGACTACAGGGGCTCGGGGCAGCCCCAGCATTTT
15	many	TRBV27	.	TRBJ2-3	CASSLYGGGTDTQYF	TGTGCCAGCAGTTTATACGGGGGCGGCACAGATACGCAGTATTTT
13	few	TRBV27	.	TRBJ1-2	CASSGLTSYGYTF	TGTGCCAGCAGCGGCTTAACTAGCTATGGCTACACCTTC
15	many	TRBV7-3	TRBD1	TRBJ1-2	CASSLGQGLNYGYTF	TGTGCCAGCAGCTTAGGACAGGGGCTTAACTATGGCTACACCTTC
16	once	TRBV28	TRBD2	TRBJ2-7	CASSLSGLAGVYEQYF	TGTGCCAGCAGTTTATCCGGCCTAGCGGGAGTGTACGAGCAGTACTTC
17	.	TRBV4-2	.	TRBJ2-2	CASSQDSNKANTGELFF	TGTGCCAGCAGCCAAGATTCAAACAAAGCGAACACCGGGGAGCTGTTTTTT